This TCR beta chain was recorded in a study of beta chain features in type 1 diabetes. Points from the study as a whole: Type 1 diabetes patients had TCRB CDR3s that were shorter (moderately but significantly so) in all four CD4+ subsets.

This CDR3 is 10 amino acids long. The germline gives CDR1 SGHAT, CDR2 FQNNGV. The sequenced template was cDNA made from the entire isolated RNA. The method was immunoSEQ multiplex PCR; TCRdb's version includes in-frame clones alone and lacks a portion of them. The table records some 700,000 clones, 10% to 15% of them present only once. To note about this clone: Antigen unknown. Compared with germline, one end of the junction differs, possibly owing to a read error.

This receptor was obtained from a young man with type 1 diabetes. Sequencing used naive CD4+ T cells from blood. V gene TRBV11-2 combines with J gene TRBJ2-5, with D possibly being TRBD2 (5 bases). The CDR3: CASSLGGIHF. As DNA, the CDR3 is TGTGCCAGCAGCTTAGGAGGGATCCACTTC.